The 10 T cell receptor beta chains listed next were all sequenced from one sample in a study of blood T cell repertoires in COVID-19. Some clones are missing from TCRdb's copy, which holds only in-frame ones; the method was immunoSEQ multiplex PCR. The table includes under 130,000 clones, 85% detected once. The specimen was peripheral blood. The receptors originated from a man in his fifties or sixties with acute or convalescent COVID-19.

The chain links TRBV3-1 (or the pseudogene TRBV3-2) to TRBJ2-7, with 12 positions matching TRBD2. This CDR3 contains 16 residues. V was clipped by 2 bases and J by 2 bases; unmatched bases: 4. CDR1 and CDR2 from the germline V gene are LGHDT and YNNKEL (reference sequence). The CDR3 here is CASSQTSGGSTYEQYF. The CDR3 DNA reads TGTGCCAGCAGCCAAACTAGCGGGGGGTCTACCTACGAGCAGTACTTC.

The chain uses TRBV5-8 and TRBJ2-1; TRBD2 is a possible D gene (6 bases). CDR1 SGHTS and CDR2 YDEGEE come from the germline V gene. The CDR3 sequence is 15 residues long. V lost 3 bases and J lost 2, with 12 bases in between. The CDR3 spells CASSSGLNPYNEQFF. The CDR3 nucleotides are TGTGCCAGCAGCTCGGGACTCAACCCCTACAATGAGCAGTTCTTC.

CDR3 region: CASSDTGGNTIYF. The CDR3 region has the DNA TGTGCCAGCAGCGATACGGGAGGAAACACCATATATTTT. The V and J genes are TRBV7-2 and TRBJ1-3, with no clear D. V was pared by 5 bases and J by 4 bases, with 9 bases between. CDR1 SGHTA and CDR2 FQGNSA come from the germline V gene. The CDR3 length is 13 residues.

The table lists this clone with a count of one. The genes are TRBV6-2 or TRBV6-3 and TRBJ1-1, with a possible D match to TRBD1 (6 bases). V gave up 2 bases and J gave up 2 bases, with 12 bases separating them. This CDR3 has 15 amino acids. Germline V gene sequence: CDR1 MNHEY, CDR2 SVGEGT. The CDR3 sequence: CASSYEEQGNTEAFF. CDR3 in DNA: TGTGCCAGCAGTTACGAAGAACAGGGAAACACTGAAGCTTTCTTT.

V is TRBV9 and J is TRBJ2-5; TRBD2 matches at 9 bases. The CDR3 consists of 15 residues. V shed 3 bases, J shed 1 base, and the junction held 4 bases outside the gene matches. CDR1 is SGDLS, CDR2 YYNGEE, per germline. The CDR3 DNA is TGTGCCAGCAGCGCACGAGCGGGGGGCCAAGAGACCCAGTACTTC. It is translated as CASSARAGGQETQYF.

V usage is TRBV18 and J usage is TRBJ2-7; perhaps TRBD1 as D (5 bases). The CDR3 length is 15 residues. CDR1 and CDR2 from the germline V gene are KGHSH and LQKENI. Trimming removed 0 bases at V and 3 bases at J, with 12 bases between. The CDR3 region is CASSPPSQGNYEQYF. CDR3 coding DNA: TGTGCCAGCTCACCACCTAGTCAGGGCAACTACGAGCAGTACTTC.

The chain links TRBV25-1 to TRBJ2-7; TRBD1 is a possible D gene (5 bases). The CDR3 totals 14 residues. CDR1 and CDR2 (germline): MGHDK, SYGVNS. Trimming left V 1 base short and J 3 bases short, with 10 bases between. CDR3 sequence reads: CASSELGTGYEQYF. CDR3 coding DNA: TGTGCCAGCAGTGAATTGGGCACAGGCTACGAGCAGTACTTC.

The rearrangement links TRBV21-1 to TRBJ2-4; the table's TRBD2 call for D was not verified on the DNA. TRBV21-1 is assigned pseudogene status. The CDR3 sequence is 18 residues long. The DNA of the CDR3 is TGTGCCAGCAGCAAAGGGGGGGGTGCCCATAAACTCGGGGACATTCAGTACTTC. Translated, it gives CASSKGGGAHKLGDIQYF.

Here the CDR3 reads CASSLWAAGYEQYF. Written as DNA, the CDR3 is TGTGCCAGCAGTTTGTGGGCCGCAGGGTACGAGCAGTACTTC. This chain connects TRBV27 to TRBJ2-7; the D gene is possibly TRBD1 (5 bases). Germline CDR1 MNHEY, CDR2 SMNVEV (reference sequence). The ends were cut back, 3 bases at V and 4 bases at J, with 13 bases in the middle. The length of the CDR3 is 14 residues.

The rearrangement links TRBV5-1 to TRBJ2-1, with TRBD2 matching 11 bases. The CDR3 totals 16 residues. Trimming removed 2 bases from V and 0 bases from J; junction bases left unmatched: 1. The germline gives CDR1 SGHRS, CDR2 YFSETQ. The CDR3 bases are TGCGCCAGCAGCTTTAGCGGGAGGGGCTCCTACAATGAGCAGTTCTTC. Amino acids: CASSFSGRGSYNEQFF.